This T cell receptor beta chain was documented in a study of PD-1 blockade in mismatch repair-deficient tumors. Study summary: Patients had approximately 12 mismatch repair-deficient cancer types, all previously treated and progressing.

The CDR3 totals 15 residues. Germline assignment: CDR1 SGHTA and CDR2 FQGNSA. V shed 6 bases and J 4 bases; nucleotides not matched to a gene: 12. Points from the study as a whole: Tumor-resident clones, often undetectable pretreatment in blood, expanded then contracted after pembrolizumab.

A remark on this clone: Its antigen is not known.

A few pembrolizumab responders had their TCRs sequenced. The table came from immunoSEQ multiplex PCR; TCRdb's copy has only in-frame clones and leaves some out. The sample includes 120,000 or so clones, approximately 90% of them seen just once. This receptor was identified in an adult with mismatch repair-deficient cancer. The V gene is TRBV7-2, the J gene TRBJ2-7, with TRBD1 matching 7 bases. Source: peripheral blood, taken 44 weeks after starting pembrolizumab. This CDR3 reads CASRDPGQPLYEQYF. The CDR3 region has the DNA TGTGCCAGCAGAGACCCGGGACAGCCTTTATACGAGCAGTACTTC.